The TCR beta chain under discussion was sequenced for a study of blood T cell repertoires in COVID-19. Study overall: Sources were T cells, B-cell-depleted T cells, or PBMCs; the material itself was cDNA or gDNA.

Libraries were prepared by immunoSEQ multiplex PCR; TCRdb keeps only in-frame clonotypes and omits some of them. This table holds 150,000 to 200,000 clones, roughly four fifths found once. The specimen sequenced was peripheral blood. The clonotype comes from an older man with active or convalescent COVID-19.

In nucleotides, the CDR3 is TGCGCCAGCAGCTTAACCGGGACTAGCGGGGGAAGCGCCGGGGAGCTGTTTTTT. It yields the protein CASSLTGTSGGSAGELFF. The gene calls are TRBV5-1 and TRBJ2-2; 14 bases agree with TRBD2. The CDR3 is made up of 18 amino acids. Germline V gene sequence: CDR1 SGHRS, CDR2 YFSETQ. The V gene end was trimmed by 2 bases and the J gene end by 6 bases; junction bases not matched to a gene: 9. The full variable domain, completed using reference TRBV5-1 and TRBJ2-2, is KAGVTQTPRYLIKTRGQQVTLSCSPISGHRSVSWYQQTPGQGLQFLFEYFSETQRNKGNFPGRFSGRQFSNSRSEMNVSTLELGDSALYLCASSLTGTSGGSAGELFFGEGSRLTVL.